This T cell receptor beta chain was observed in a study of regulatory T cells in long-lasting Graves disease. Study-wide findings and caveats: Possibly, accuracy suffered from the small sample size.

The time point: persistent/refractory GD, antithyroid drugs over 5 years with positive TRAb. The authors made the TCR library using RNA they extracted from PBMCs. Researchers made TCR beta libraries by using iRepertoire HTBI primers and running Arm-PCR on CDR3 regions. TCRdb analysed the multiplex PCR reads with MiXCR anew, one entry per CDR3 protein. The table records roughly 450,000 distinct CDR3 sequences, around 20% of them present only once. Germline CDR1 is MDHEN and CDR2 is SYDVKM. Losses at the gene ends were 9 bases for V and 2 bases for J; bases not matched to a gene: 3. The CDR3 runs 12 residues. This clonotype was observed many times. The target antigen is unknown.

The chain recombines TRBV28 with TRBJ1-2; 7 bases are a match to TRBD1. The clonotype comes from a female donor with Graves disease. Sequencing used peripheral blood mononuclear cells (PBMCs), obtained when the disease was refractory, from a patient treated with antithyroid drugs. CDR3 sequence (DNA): TGTGCCAGTCGGACAGGCAACTATGGCTACACCTTC. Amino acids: CASRTGNYGYTF.